Listed here is a single T cell receptor (beta chain). Trimming pared 2 bases from V and 8 bases from J, leaving 4 bases between. This CDR3 spans 11 amino acids. Germline V gene lookup returns CDR1 LGHDT and CDR2 YNNKEL (reference sequence). Generated by immunoSEQ multiplex PCR, the TCRdb table keeps only in-frame clones and is missing some. Among approximately 170,000 clones listed, 90% were seen once. The entry originates in a study of control samples from healthy donors and cancer patients. The chain couples TRBV3-1 (or the pseudogene TRBV3-2) to TRBJ2-1, with unresolved D. The sequenced sample consisted of blood. The receptor comes from a woman aged 45 to 65 in good health. CDR3 protein: CASSQIYEQFF. CDR3 coding DNA: TGTGCCAGCAGCCAAATATATGAGCAGTTCTTC.